This entry lists 23 T cell receptor beta chains sequenced from one sample in a study of PD-1 blockade in classical Hodgkin lymphoma. Time point described: cycle 4 day 1 (C4D1), after around six weeks of nivolumab. There was relapse after autologous stem cell transplantation in every patient, and there was variation in brentuximab vedotin exposure. CD8+ T cell isolation from thawed PBMCs was performed by magnetic negative selection. Here immunoSEQ multiplex PCR was the method, and the copy in TCRdb shows in-frame clones only, minus some. The table has more than 12,000 clones, around 90% seen once. Source: CD8+ T cells from blood, taken before the fourth cycle of nivolumab. The receptors were gathered from a human donor with classical Hodgkin lymphoma.

This sequence joins TRBV15 and TRBJ2-5; D unresolved. Trimming cost V 0 bases and J 0 bases, with 8 bases left between them. Germline-derived CDR1 and CDR2 are LNHNV and YYDKDF (reference sequence). This CDR3 has 15 residues. In DNA form, the CDR3 reads TGTGCCACCAGCAGAGAATCTGAGTACCAAGAGACCCAGTACTTC. Translated, it gives CATSRESEYQETQYF.

This chain joins TRBV7-9 and TRBJ1-4; TRBD1 might be the D (5 bases). The CDR3 sequence is 15 residues long. With 5 bases removed from V and 8 bases from J, the gap between germline ends came to 18 bases. Germline loops: CDR1 SEHNR, CDR2 FQNEAQ (reference sequence). CDR3 in amino acids: CASSPRDLGEEKLFF. The CDR3 region has the DNA TGTGCCAGCAGCCCCCGGGACCTGGGGGAGGAAAAACTGTTTTTT.

The chain employs TRBV6-5 and TRBJ2-1; D could derive from TRBD1 or TRBD2 (5 bases each). V shed 4 bases and J shed 5 bases, with 18 bases lying between them. CDR1 is MNHEY, CDR2 SVGAGI, per germline. This CDR3 has 16 amino acids. The CDR3 nucleotides read TGTGCCAGCAGTTTCGGATGGGGACGGCGCAACAATGAGCAGTTCTTC. The encoded protein is CASSFGWGRRNNEQFF.

This clone was detected only a few times. This chain joins TRBV27 and TRBJ2-1; 9 nucleotides agree with TRBD1. This CDR3 contains 14 residues. J gave up 5 bases and V 3 bases, and 2 bases lay outside the gene matches. Per the germline V gene, CDR1 is MNHEY and CDR2 is SMNVEV (reference sequence). CDR3 amino acids: CASSFRQGDNEQFF. The CDR3 bases are TGTGCCAGCAGTTTTCGACAGGGGGACAATGAGCAGTTCTTC.

This clone came up once. This chain joins TRBV28 and TRBJ2-1; TRBD2 aligns across 7 bases. Germline CDR1 is MDHEN and CDR2 is SYDVKM. V was clipped by 1 base and J by 6 bases; unmatched bases: 9. CDR3 length: 16 residues. The CDR3 DNA reads as TGTGCCAGCAGTTTATTGTTTGGCGGGAGTGTCAATGAGCAGTTCTTC. Translated: CASSLLFGGSVNEQFF.

This clone has just one count. The chain uses TRBV28 and TRBJ2-5, with D possibly being TRBD2 (6 bases). This CDR3 has 16 amino acids. Per germline, CDR1 MDHEN and CDR2 SYDVKM. Trimming shortened V by 4 bases and J by 5 bases, and 20 bases separated the two germline ends. The DNA of the CDR3 is TGTGCCAGCAGTTACTCCACCCAGGGAGGAACGGAGACCCAGTACTTC. Encoded protein: CASSYSTQGGTETQYF.

The J gene is TRBJ2-3, the V gene TRBV25-1; D ambiguous. The CDR3 sequence is 11 residues long. Germline CDR1 reads MGHDK; CDR2 reads SYGVNS. V was clipped by 3 bases and J by 6 bases, with 4 bases between them. CDR3 loop: CASSDADTQYF. The CDR3, as DNA: TGTGCCAGCAGTGACGCTGATACGCAGTATTTT.

The chain has TRBV29-1 and TRBJ2-1; possibly TRBD1 for D (5 bases). Deletions cut 6 bases from V and 6 bases from J, with 15 bases between. The CDR3 totals 13 residues. The germline gives CDR1 SQVTM, CDR2 ANQGSEA. The DNA for the CDR3 is TGCAGCGTCCCAAAGGCAGGGTTCAATGAGCAGTTCTTC. Residues: CSVPKAGFNEQFF.

The chain combines TRBV5-1 with TRBJ2-4; TRBD1 aligns across 10 bases. Germline trimming cut 4 bases from V and 3 bases from J; bases unmatched to any gene: 16. This CDR3 contains 19 residues. From germline, CDR1 is SGHRS and CDR2 YFSETQ. As DNA, the CDR3 is TGCGCCAGCAGCCTATCGGGACAGGGGTGGTCGGCGGTCAAAAACATTCAGTACTTC. Translated: CASSLSGQGWSAVKNIQYF.

This clone was seen just once. The chain recombines TRBV6-1 with TRBJ2-7; 9 bases line up with TRBD1. This CDR3 comprises 18 residues. Germline CDR1 reads MNHNS; CDR2 reads SASEGT. V trimming: 3 bases; J trimming: 3 bases; junction bases outside the gene matches: 15. The CDR3 loop reads CASSDRAPWTGALYEQYF. CDR3 DNA: TGTGCCAGCAGTGACCGGGCCCCGTGGACAGGGGCCCTCTACGAGCAGTACTTC.

V and J are TRBV10-2 and TRBJ2-1; 8 positions agree with TRBD2. The ends lost 2 bases at V and 1 base at J; junction bases unmatched: 4. Germline V gene sequence: CDR1 WSHSY, CDR2 SAAADI. The CDR3 is 16 amino acids. The CDR3 region is CASSEERESSYNEQFF. The DNA for the CDR3 is TGCGCCAGCAGTGAGGAGCGGGAGTCTTCCTACAATGAGCAGTTCTTC.

CDR3 amino acids: CASSLDTTEAFF. The CDR3 DNA reads TGTGCCAGCAGCTTAGATACGACTGAAGCTTTCTTT. The chain couples TRBV7-3 to TRBJ1-1; D gene unclear. The V gene's germline CDR1 is SGHTA and CDR2 FQGTGA. The V and J ends lost 2 bases and 5 bases respectively, with 6 bases between them. CDR3 length equals 12 residues.

The rearrangement links TRBV13 to TRBJ2-5, with TRBD1 as a possible D gene (5 bases). Trimming removed 5 bases from V and 4 bases from J, with 11 bases in between. The V gene's germline CDR1 is PRHDT and CDR2 FYEKMQ (reference sequence). This CDR3 is built from 13 residues. The CDR3 DNA is TGTGCCAGCAGCATCGACAGCGCAGAGACCCAGTACTTC. Translation gives CASSIDSAETQYF.

The chain has TRBV18 and TRBJ1-1; TRBD1 is a possible D gene (5 bases). With 6 bases removed from V and 11 bases from J, the gap between germline ends came to 28 bases. In germline, CDR1 is KGHSH, CDR2 LQKENI. The CDR3 runs to 16 residues. The DNA of the CDR3 is TGTGCCAGCTCCCCCCCCGAGGGGCACAACGGCCCCGGGGCTTTCTTT. Its translation is CASSPPEGHNGPGAFF.

The rearrangement uses TRBV15 and TRBJ2-1; D unresolved. The CDR3 totals 15 residues. V lost 3 bases and J 1 base, leaving 10 bases between the germline ends. Looked up from germline, CDR1 is LNHNV and CDR2 is YYDKDF (reference sequence). The CDR3 spells CATSRTIGSYNEQFF. For the CDR3, the DNA is TGTGCCACCAGCAGGACCATCGGATCCTACAATGAGCAGTTCTTC.

This rearrangement joins TRBV6-5 to TRBJ1-4; 8 bases are shared with TRBD1. The CDR3 runs 15 residues. Germline V lookup: CDR1 MNHEY, CDR2 SVGAGI. The V gene end was trimmed by 5 bases and the J gene end by 7 bases; junction bases not matched to a gene: 9. In DNA form, the CDR3 reads TGTGCCAGCAGTCCCCTGGGGACAGGAGGTGAAAAACTGTTTTTT. Residues: CASSPLGTGGEKLFF.

J is TRBJ1-3 and V is TRBV5-3; TRBD1 agrees at 9 bases. TRBV5-3 is treated as an ORF (open reading frame) with a function not yet certain. This CDR3 comprises 13 residues. Germline trimming cut 7 bases from V and 8 bases from J; bases unmatched to any gene: 7. The CDR3 spells CARPQDRGHTIYF. In DNA form, the CDR3 reads TGTGCCAGACCCCAGGACAGGGGACACACCATATATTTT.

This rearrangement joins TRBV5-1 to TRBJ2-5; 7 nucleotides agree with TRBD2. This CDR3 contains 15 residues. Unmatched junction bases numbered 4, after V lost 2 bases and J lost 0 bases. The germline gives CDR1 SGHRS, CDR2 YFSETQ. The CDR3 nucleotides read TGCGCCAGCAGCTTAAGTGGGAGGGACCAAGAGACCCAGTACTTC. It is translated as CASSLSGRDQETQYF.

This sequence joins TRBV19 and TRBJ2-5; D not certain. CDR3 length: 12 amino acids. V dropped 0 bases and J dropped 7 bases, with 6 bases sitting between them. Looked up from germline, CDR1 is LNHDA and CDR2 is SQIVND (reference sequence). In nucleotides, the CDR3 is TGTGCCAGTAGTATAGATCCGAGGACCCAGTACTTC. Translation: CASSIDPRTQYF.

This clone occurred a few times. This chain joins TRBV2 and TRBJ1-2, with D possibly being TRBD1 (6 bases). This CDR3 is built from 13 residues. With 2 bases removed from V and 8 bases from J, the gap between germline ends came to 12 bases. The V gene's germline CDR1 is SNHLY and CDR2 FYNNEI. CDR3 residues: CASSEPPDSGYTF. Written as DNA, the CDR3 is TGTGCCAGCAGTGAACCACCGGACAGCGGCTACACCTTC.

J is TRBJ2-5 and V is TRBV7-8, with TRBD2 as a possible D gene (6 bases). The germline V and J ends were trimmed by 5 bases and 4 bases, with 17 bases remaining between them. CDR1 and CDR2 from the germline V gene are SGHVS and FQNEAQ. This CDR3 has 15 residues. CDR3 nucleotides: TGTGCCAGCAGCCTAAATCCCGGGAGCACAGAGACCCAGTACTTC. It yields the protein CASSLNPGSTETQYF.

This clone was seen only once. The gene calls are TRBV27 and TRBJ2-5; no reliable D call. The J call may be faulty, since TRBJ2-7 better matches the DNA end. Germline V gives CDR1 MNHEY, CDR2 SMNVEV (reference sequence). The CDR3 spans 13 residues. CDR3 loop: CASSLGRSYEQYF. The CDR3, as DNA: TGTGCCAGCAGTTTAGGGCGGTCCTACGAGCAGTACTTC.

The V and J genes are TRBV5-1 and TRBJ1-1; the D gene is possibly TRBD1 (6 bases). Germline CDR1 reads SGHRS; CDR2 reads YFSETQ. The CDR3 has 15 residues. V lost 0 bases to trimming and J lost 2 bases, with 11 bases between them. This CDR3 reads CASSLATQGNTEAFF. The CDR3 DNA follows: TGCGCCAGCAGCTTGGCCACACAGGGCAACACTGAAGCTTTCTTT.